What follows are 11 T cell receptor beta chains derived from one specimen sequenced in a study of CD8 T cells in ankylosing spondylitis. TCRdb recomputed calls from the 5' RACE reads with MiXCR, one row per CDR3 protein. The sample yields 350,000 to 450,000 distinct CDR3 sequences, 20% seen once. The material sequenced was blood, either unsorted or a sorted T cell fraction (not recorded which). Receptors were obtained from a male donor with ankylosing spondylitis or in good health (not recorded which).

This clonotype came up a few times. The rearrangement joins TRBV23-1 to TRBJ2-7, with D unclear. TRBV23-1 belongs to the ORF category, with a function that is uncertain. The ends were cut back, 7 bases at V and 4 bases at J, with 5 bases in the middle. CDR3 length equals 10 residues. CDR3 sequence: CASTKYEQYF. In DNA form, the CDR3 reads TGCGCCAGCACTAAATACGAGCAGTACTTC.

This clonotype has more than one count but fewer than ten. The chain combines TRBV28 with TRBJ1-2; perhaps TRBD1 as D (5 bases). Germline V gene sequence: CDR1 MDHEN, CDR2 SYDVKM. V lost 4 bases and J lost 1, with 16 bases in between. The CDR3 is 16 amino acids. The CDR3 loop is CASSSHYRGNNYGYTF. In DNA, the CDR3 is TGTGCCAGCAGTTCCCATTATCGGGGGAATAACTATGGCTACACCTTC.

The chain carries TRBV27 and TRBJ1-2; 7 nucleotides match TRBD1. Trimming took 5 bases from V and 5 from J; bases not matched to a gene: 8. The CDR3 spans 14 residues. Germline values: CDR1 MNHEY, CDR2 SMNVEV (reference sequence). The CDR3 loop is CASSPLTGVYGYTF. CDR3 nucleotide sequence: TGTGCCAGCAGTCCACTTACAGGGGTGTATGGCTACACCTTC.

This clonotype was detected a few times. The CDR3 region is CASSLARLATGELFF. DNA of the CDR3: TGTGCCAGCAGCTTAGCGAGACTAGCGACCGGGGAGCTGTTTTTT. The chain carries TRBV11-1 and TRBJ2-2, with 8 bases aligning to TRBD2. The V segment lost 0 bases and the J segment 5 bases; nucleotides outside the gene matches: 2. The germline CDR1 and CDR2 sequences are SGHAT and FQDESV (reference sequence). The CDR3 has 15 amino acids.

The CDR3 reads CASSPARWDSSQYF. The CDR3 nucleotides read TGTGCCAGCAGCCCGGCTAGATGGGATTCGTCCCAGTACTTC. The chain employs TRBV5-6 and TRBJ2-5; D is unclear. V lost 4 bases and J lost 9, with 19 bases in between. The CDR3 totals 14 residues. Germline CDR1 and CDR2: SGHDT and YYEEEE.

This clonotype turned up a few times. The V gene is TRBV7-9, the J gene TRBJ1-2, with D perhaps TRBD1 (6 bases). Germline values: CDR1 SEHNR, CDR2 FQNEAQ (reference sequence). The CDR3 totals 15 residues. V lost 1 base to trimming and J lost 0 bases, with 9 bases between them. In DNA form, the CDR3 reads TGTGCCAGCAGCTTAGGACAGGAAACTAACTATGGCTACACCTTC. Translation: CASSLGQETNYGYTF.

This chain uses TRBV20-1 with TRBJ2-1, with D uncertain. V lost 0 bases, J lost 5 bases, and 14 bases lay in between. The CDR3 is 15 amino acids. Germline V gene data show CDR1 as DFQATT and CDR2 as SNEGSKA (reference sequence). The CDR3 DNA follows: TGCAGTGCTAGAGATAGCCCCAGCCTTCACAATGAGCAGTTCTTC. This sequence encodes CSARDSPSLHNEQFF.

This clonotype was observed many times. This chain uses TRBV12-3 or TRBV12-4 with TRBJ2-3; TRBD2 matches 7 bases. The CDR3 totals 14 residues. V trimming: 5 bases; J trimming: 4 bases; junction bases outside the gene matches: 6. DNA for the CDR3: TGTGCCAGCAGTACCCTTGGGGGGGCAGATACGCAGTATTTT. It encodes CASSTLGGADTQYF.

This clonotype was detected only a few times. V and J are TRBV4-1 and TRBJ2-1; D is uncertain. V dropped 4 bases and J dropped 2 bases, with 15 bases sitting between them. CDR1 and CDR2 (germline): MGHRA, YSYEKL. The CDR3 has 16 amino acids. CDR3 residues: CASSLTGAATYNEQFF. CDR3 DNA: TGCGCCAGCAGCCTCACGGGTGCAGCTACCTACAATGAGCAGTTCTTC.

In its sample, this clonotype was seen a few times. This chain uses TRBV10-3 with TRBJ2-5, with D possibly called TRBD1 or TRBD2 (7 bases each). The CDR3 has 14 residues. The V end was cut by 6 bases, the J end by 5 bases, with 16 bases between. The germline V gene encodes CDR1 ENHRY and CDR2 SYGVKD. Here the CDR3 reads CAISLRGGPETQYF. The CDR3 DNA sequence: TGTGCCATCAGCCTCAGGGGGGGTCCGGAGACCCAGTACTTC.

The rearrangement links TRBV12-3 or TRBV12-4 to TRBJ2-2, with 7 bases aligning to TRBD2. The CDR3 extends over 13 amino acids. V dropped 4 bases and J dropped 8; count of bases not matched to a gene: 4. CDR3 region: CASSWTSGGELFF. CDR3 in DNA: TGTGCCAGCAGTTGGACTAGTGGTGGGGAGCTGTTTTTT.